This paragraph covers one TCR beta chain sequence. Antigen unknown. This sample was included in a study of beta chain features in type 1 diabetes. Study conclusions and caveats: A greater similarity of naive, central memory and Treg TCRB repertoires was seen among patients than among healthy donors. Researchers report that Type 1 diabetes patients had moderately but significantly shorter TCRB CDR3s across all four CD4+ subsets.

Purity exceeded 95% in all sorted populations. Reverse transcription of all isolated RNA meant that expressed TCRB transcripts were sequenced. The protocol was immunoSEQ multiplex PCR, while the TCRdb copy is restricted to in-frame clones and leaves out a portion. Of approximately 140,000 clones listed, 7.5% to 9.5% are singletons. This CDR3 is built from 10 residues. V was pared by 8 bases and J by 2 bases, with 5 bases between. The germline CDR1 and CDR2 sequences are SQVTM and ANQGSEA. V is TRBV29-1 and J is TRBJ2-3; D is unclear. This clonotype was obtained from a young man with type 1 diabetes. The sequenced sample consisted of central memory CD4+ T cells from blood. The CDR3 DNA sequence: TGCAGCACAGACACAGATACGCAGTATTTT. Translated, it gives CSTDTDTQYF.